This is a list of T cell receptor beta chains from one sample in a study of shared clonotypes between healthy human individuals. Clones were read by immunoSEQ multiplex PCR, and TCRdb kept only the in-frame ones, dropping some. Found here are fewer than 1.6 million clones, less than 99% of them singletons; the top ten hold approximately 0.38%. The sequencing sample was made of naive CD4+ T cells sorted from blood. The source is a man aged 25 to 40 in good health. The CDR3 runs from the conserved cysteine through the conserved F or W. Fields, in order: V gene, D gene, clone size, J gene, CDR3 protein, CDR3 DNA. The D gene is left open where the match is weak. Clone size appears in some rows only: once, few, many, or a class for an expanded clone.

v_gene: TRBV4-1; d_gene: .; abundance: .; j_gene: TRBJ2-4; CDR3aa: CASSQDRQGRNIQYF; CDR3nt: TGCGCCAGCAGCCAAGATCGGCAGGGAAGAAACATTCAGTACTTC
v_gene: TRBV28; d_gene: TRBD1; abundance: .; j_gene: TRBJ2-3; CDR3aa: CASSRTGKLTDTQYF; CDR3nt: TGTGCCAGCAGTAGGACAGGGAAACTCACAGATACGCAGTATTTT
v_gene: TRBV15; d_gene: .; abundance: .; j_gene: TRBJ2-1; CDR3aa: CATSRDGLGRAYNEQFF; CDR3nt: TGTGCCACCAGCAGAGATGGGCTTGGGCGGGCCTACAATGAGCAGTTCTTC
v_gene: TRBV18; d_gene: .; abundance: .; j_gene: TRBJ2-7; CDR3aa: CASSPPGLRSYEQYF; CDR3nt: TGTGCCAGCTCACCACCGGGACTCCGCTCCTACGAGCAGTACTTC
v_gene: TRBV5-4; d_gene: .; abundance: .; j_gene: TRBJ2-5; CDR3aa: CASSQGLVGQETQYF; CDR3nt: TGTGCCAGCAGCCAGGGGCTAGTGGGCCAAGAGACCCAGTACTTC
v_gene: TRBV5-5; d_gene: .; abundance: .; j_gene: TRBJ1-3; CDR3aa: CASSALSSGNTIYF; CDR3nt: TGTGCCAGCAGCGCGTTGAGCTCTGGAAACACCATATATTTT
v_gene: TRBV10-3; d_gene: TRBD2; abundance: .; j_gene: TRBJ2-1; CDR3aa: CAISDHSGSSGEQFF; CDR3nt: TGTGCCATCAGTGACCATAGCGGGAGCTCTGGTGAGCAGTTCTTC
v_gene: TRBV4-1; d_gene: .; abundance: .; j_gene: TRBJ1-5; CDR3aa: CASSQGIASQPQHF; CDR3nt: TGCGCCAGCAGCCAAGGCATTGCGAGTCAGCCCCAGCATTTT
v_gene: TRBV6-4; d_gene: .; abundance: .; j_gene: TRBJ2-7; CDR3aa: CASSPDRSSYEQYF; CDR3nt: TGTGCCAGCAGTCCCGACAGGAGCTCCTACGAGCAGTACTTC
v_gene: TRBV28; d_gene: .; abundance: .; j_gene: TRBJ1-5; CDR3aa: CASSLPGDKPQHF; CDR3nt: TGTGCCAGCAGTTTACCGGGGGATAAACCCCAGCATTTT
v_gene: TRBV28; d_gene: .; abundance: .; j_gene: TRBJ1-3; CDR3aa: CASTPYSGNTIYF; CDR3nt: TGTGCCAGCACCCCGTACTCTGGAAACACCATATATTTT
v_gene: TRBV5-6; d_gene: .; abundance: .; j_gene: TRBJ1-2; CDR3aa: CASSLSKSTYGYTF; CDR3nt: TGTGCCAGCAGCTTGTCCAAGTCGACATATGGCTACACCTTC
v_gene: TRBV7-9; d_gene: .; abundance: .; j_gene: TRBJ1-4; CDR3aa: CASSGKGGSNEKLFF; CDR3nt: TGTGCCAGCAGCGGAAAAGGGGGATCTAATGAAAAACTGTTTTTT
v_gene: TRBV6-4; d_gene: TRBD1; abundance: .; j_gene: TRBJ2-6; CDR3aa: CGGTGRNKLRVLTF; CDR3nt: TGTGGAGGGACAGGGAGAAATAAGCTGCGCGTCCTGACTTTC
v_gene: TRBV19; d_gene: TRBD1; abundance: .; j_gene: TRBJ2-2; CDR3aa: CASSSGTANTGELFF; CDR3nt: TGTGCCAGTAGTTCTGGGACAGCTAACACCGGGGAGCTGTTTTTT
v_gene: TRBV25-1; d_gene: TRBD1; abundance: .; j_gene: TRBJ2-1; CDR3aa: CASSSMGTGSYNEQFF; CDR3nt: TGTGCCAGCAGTTCAATGGGGACAGGGTCCTACAATGAGCAGTTCTTC
v_gene: TRBV7-6; d_gene: TRBD1; abundance: .; j_gene: TRBJ1-4; CDR3aa: CASSPRPETNRGPANEKLFF; CDR3nt: TGTGCCAGCAGCCCCCGCCCCGAAACGAACAGGGGGCCGGCTAATGAAAAACTGTTTTTT
v_gene: TRBV19; d_gene: TRBD1; abundance: .; j_gene: TRBJ2-2; CDR3aa: CASSIEDRDTGELFF; CDR3nt: TGTGCCAGTAGTATCGAGGACAGGGACACCGGGGAGCTGTTTTTT
v_gene: TRBV27; d_gene: .; abundance: .; j_gene: TRBJ2-7; CDR3aa: CASSRVTSHDYEQYF; CDR3nt: TGTGCCAGCAGTCGCGTAACCTCACACGACTACGAGCAGTACTTC
v_gene: TRBV6-4; d_gene: TRBD2; abundance: .; j_gene: TRBJ2-3; CDR3aa: CASRLAGNTDTQYF; CDR3nt: TGTGCCAGCCGACTAGCGGGAAATACAGATACGCAGTATTTT
v_gene: TRBV14; d_gene: .; abundance: .; j_gene: TRBJ2-7; CDR3aa: CASSQDWGSHEQYF; CDR3nt: TGTGCCAGCAGCCAGGACTGGGGATCGCACGAGCAGTACTTC
v_gene: TRBV19; d_gene: .; abundance: .; j_gene: TRBJ1-2; CDR3aa: CASSMGRGQNGYTF; CDR3nt: TGTGCCAGTAGTATGGGGAGGGGCCAGAATGGCTACACCTTC
v_gene: TRBV7-3; d_gene: .; abundance: .; j_gene: TRBJ2-3; CDR3aa: CASSLQVTDTQYF; CDR3nt: TGTGCCAGCAGCTTACAGGTCACAGATACGCAGTATTTT
v_gene: TRBV5-1; d_gene: .; abundance: .; j_gene: TRBJ2-1; CDR3aa: CASSETDREQFF; CDR3nt: TGCGCCAGCAGCGAGACAGATCGGGAGCAGTTCTTC
v_gene: TRBV28; d_gene: .; abundance: once; j_gene: TRBJ1-3; CDR3aa: CASSQSGNTIYF; CDR3nt: TGTGCCAGCAGCCAATCGGGAAACACCATATATTTT
v_gene: TRBV10-3; d_gene: .; abundance: .; j_gene: TRBJ2-7; CDR3aa: CAISESTRSYEQYF; CDR3nt: TGTGCCATCAGTGAGTCGACTAGGAGCTACGAGCAGTACTTC
v_gene: TRBV18; d_gene: TRBD1; abundance: .; j_gene: TRBJ1-5; CDR3aa: CASSRTGLGEQPQHF; CDR3nt: TGTGCCAGCTCGCGGACAGGGCTGGGAGAACAGCCCCAGCATTTT
v_gene: TRBV20-1; d_gene: .; abundance: .; j_gene: TRBJ2-7; CDR3aa: CSARLVYEQYF; CDR3nt: TGCAGTGCAAGACTAGTTTACGAGCAGTACTTC
v_gene: TRBV19; d_gene: TRBD1; abundance: .; j_gene: TRBJ1-5; CDR3aa: CASSIHRQGAVPISNQPQHF; CDR3nt: TGTGCCAGTAGTATCCATCGCCAGGGGGCAGTCCCTATCAGCAATCAGCCCCAGCATTTT
v_gene: TRBV30; d_gene: .; abundance: .; j_gene: TRBJ2-7; CDR3aa: CAWSWEYFGEQYF; CDR3nt: TGTGCCTGGAGTTGGGAATATTTTGGCGAGCAGTACTTC
v_gene: TRBV5-1; d_gene: TRBD2; abundance: .; j_gene: TRBJ2-1; CDR3aa: CASSPDRTSGHEQFF; CDR3nt: TGCGCCAGCAGCCCCGATCGGACTAGCGGCCATGAGCAGTTCTTC
v_gene: TRBV4-3; d_gene: .; abundance: .; j_gene: TRBJ2-1; CDR3aa: CASSPTPLAYNEQFF; CDR3nt: TGCGCCAGCAGCCCGACTCCATTAGCCTACAATGAGCAGTTCTTC
v_gene: TRBV2; d_gene: .; abundance: .; j_gene: TRBJ1-4; CDR3aa: CASVTGSGRVSEKLFF; CDR3nt: TGTGCCAGCGTTACCGGATCGGGCAGGGTTAGTGAAAAACTGTTTTTT
v_gene: TRBV15; d_gene: TRBD2; abundance: .; j_gene: TRBJ2-3; CDR3aa: CATSAYGGSGTDTQYF; CDR3nt: TGTGCCACCAGCGCCTATGGCGGGAGCGGCACAGATACGCAGTATTTT
v_gene: TRBV29-1; d_gene: TRBD2; abundance: .; j_gene: TRBJ2-1; CDR3aa: CSVEHRTSGRAFSYNEQFF; CDR3nt: TGCAGCGTTGAACACCGGACTAGCGGGAGGGCCTTTTCCTACAATGAGCAGTTCTTC
v_gene: TRBV29-1; d_gene: TRBD1; abundance: .; j_gene: TRBJ2-2; CDR3aa: CSVLGQGASGELFF; CDR3nt: TGCAGCGTCCTTGGACAGGGGGCTTCGGGGGAGCTGTTTTTT
v_gene: TRBV27; d_gene: TRBD1; abundance: .; j_gene: TRBJ2-1; CDR3aa: CASSLITGTGRYNEQFF; CDR3nt: TGTGCCAGCAGTCTCATCACCGGGACAGGGAGGTACAATGAGCAGTTCTTC
v_gene: TRBV5-4; d_gene: TRBD1; abundance: .; j_gene: TRBJ2-3; CDR3aa: CASSQDRGTDTQYF; CDR3nt: TGTGCCAGCAGCCAGGACAGGGGCACAGATACGCAGTATTTT
v_gene: TRBV7-7; d_gene: TRBD1; abundance: .; j_gene: TRBJ2-5; CDR3aa: CASSPRRDSQETQYF; CDR3nt: TGTGCCAGCAGCCCGCGACGGGACAGTCAAGAGACCCAGTACTTC
v_gene: TRBV7-2; d_gene: .; abundance: once; j_gene: TRBJ2-1; CDR3aa: CASSFLRTSPLAYNEQFF; CDR3nt: TGTGCCAGCAGCTTCCTGAGGACCTCTCCCCTTGCTTACAATGAGCAGTTCTTC
v_gene: TRBV18; d_gene: .; abundance: .; j_gene: TRBJ2-3; CDR3aa: CASSPAPVGGDTQYF; CDR3nt: TGTGCCAGCTCACCCGCCCCAGTGGGTGGCGATACGCAGTATTTT
v_gene: TRBV18; d_gene: TRBD2; abundance: .; j_gene: TRBJ2-1; CDR3aa: CASSSLAGGPRNEQFF; CDR3nt: TGTGCCAGCTCATCTCTAGCGGGAGGGCCGAGGAATGAGCAGTTCTTC
v_gene: TRBV28; d_gene: .; abundance: .; j_gene: TRBJ1-2; CDR3aa: CASSLGGRGYTF; CDR3nt: TGTGCCAGCAGTTTAGGGGGCCGTGGCTACACCTTC
v_gene: TRBV5-1; d_gene: TRBD2; abundance: .; j_gene: TRBJ2-1; CDR3aa: CASSAASGRNYNEQFF; CDR3nt: TGCGCCAGCAGCGCCGCTAGCGGGAGGAATTACAATGAGCAGTTCTTC
v_gene: TRBV2; d_gene: .; abundance: .; j_gene: TRBJ2-5; CDR3aa: CASRGLGETQYF; CDR3nt: TGTGCCAGCAGGGGTTTAGGAGAGACCCAGTACTTC
v_gene: TRBV5-4; d_gene: .; abundance: .; j_gene: TRBJ2-5; CDR3aa: CASSFFSMETQYF; CDR3nt: TGTGCCAGCAGCTTCTTTAGCATGGAGACCCAGTACTTC
v_gene: TRBV28; d_gene: .; abundance: .; j_gene: TRBJ2-7; CDR3aa: CASSSGVTHYEQYF; CDR3nt: TGTGCCAGCAGCTCCGGAGTAACCCACTACGAGCAGTACTTC